Reported below is one TCR beta chain. What it binds is not known. There are 14 residues in the CDR3. With V trimmed by 1 base and J by 2 bases, 2 bases remained unmatched. Germline V gives CDR1 MNHEY, CDR2 SVGAGI. Clones were sequenced by immunoSEQ multiplex PCR, and TCRdb holds only the in-frame ones, with some missing. The sample lists 15,000 to 20,000 clones; around 64% were seen once. This entry comes from a study of OX40 agonist ivuxolimab in advanced cancers. Turning to the study itself: Averaging roughly 60 years in age, with a range of about 23 to 80, the cohort was around 83% male. Patients achieving partial responses numbered three: one hepatocellular carcinoma case and two cutaneous melanoma cases.

Whole-study findings and limits: Those patients achieving a partial response at 0.1-3.0 mg/kg showed among the lowest clonal expansion.

The chain has TRBV6-5 and TRBJ2-7, with 7 bases matching TRBD1. This receptor was obtained from an adult with an advanced solid tumor such as melanoma, head and neck, liver or kidney cancer. Material: CD4+ or CD8+ T cells sorted from blood, obtained in a trial of the OX40 agonist ivuxolimab. CDR3 sequence: CASSYWDRPYEQYF. The CDR3 nucleotides are TGTGCCAGCAGTTACTGGGACAGACCCTACGAGCAGTACTTC.